This T cell receptor (beta chain) was sequenced during a study of radiation and T cells in renal cell carcinoma. Study-level findings and limits: From baseline, blood top tumor clonotypes peaked at 2 weeks post-radiation.

Sample time point: baseline pretreatment blood. The treatment is: 15 Gy SBRT to primary tumor, nephrectomy 4 weeks later. The patient's renal cell carcinoma had clear cell pathology. The CDR3 length is 15 residues. The germline V gene has CDR1 SGHNT and CDR2 YYREEE (reference sequence). Trimming took 4 bases from V and 1 from J, leaving 14 bases between them. Comment on this clone: Its antigen is unidentified.

Sequenced by immunoSEQ multiplex PCR; TCRdb stores in-frame clones only, minus some. Of 130,000 to 150,000 clones in the sample, approximately 91% were seen once. The source material was blood, sampled from a patient whose treatment included radiotherapy and nephrectomy. The sequence derives from a woman aged 45-60 years with renal cell carcinoma. V is TRBV5-4 and J is TRBJ1-1; D possibly corresponds to TRBD1 (5 bases). The CDR3 region is CASSPSRATNTEAFF. The CDR3 DNA sequence: TGTGCCAGCAGCCCTAGCAGGGCTACGAACACTGAAGCTTTCTTT. Full variable domain (remainder filled in from reference TRBV5-4 and TRBJ1-1): ETGVTQSPTHLIKTRGQQVTLRCSSQSGHNTVSWYQQALGQGPQFIFQYYREEENGRGNFPPRFSGLQFPNYSSELNVNALELDDSALYLCASSPSRATNTEAFFGQGTRLTVV.